A single sample gave rise to the 5 T cell receptor beta chains below, sequenced in a study of cytomegalovirus exposure and HLA in healthy donors (dated by TCRdb to 2017 to 2019). Libraries came from the immunoSEQ multiplex PCR assay. In its TCRdb copy, this immuneACCESS table keeps in-frame sequences only and misses some clones. Where compared with another copy, unresolved V genes explain less than half of these, and the others have no known cause. The sample table holds over 85,000 clones, of which over 85% were seen once. Approximately 1% of the sample goes to the ten largest clones. The sequencing input was PBMCs. All receptors come from a woman aged 18-35 years in good health and CMV-seronegative.

CDR3 sequence reads: CASSNPGTGGNIANYGYTF. CDR3 DNA sequence: TGTGCCAGCAGCAACCCCGGGACAGGAGGCAATATAGCTAACTATGGCTACACCTTC. The J gene is TRBJ1-2, the V gene TRBV9; TRBD1 matches 8 bases. Germline trimming cut 4 bases from V and 0 bases from J; bases unmatched to any gene: 17. The germline V gene encodes CDR1 SGDLS and CDR2 YYNGEE. The CDR3 has 19 residues.

The genes are TRBV4-3 and TRBJ2-6, with D unresolved. V shed 0 bases and J shed 0 bases, with 6 bases lying between them. In germline, CDR1 is LGHNA, CDR2 YSLEER. The CDR3 spans 16 residues. CDR3 sequence: CASSQDEASGANVLTF. The CDR3 DNA follows: TGCGCCAGCAGCCAAGATGAAGCCTCTGGGGCCAACGTCCTGACTTTC.

CDR3 in DNA: TGTGCCAGCACCGAGGACAGGGTGGAGACCCAGTACTTC. Protein sequence: CASTEDRVETQYF. The V gene is TRBV5-6, the J gene TRBJ2-5, with 8 bases aligning to TRBD1. The V and J ends lost 6 bases and 5 bases, in that order; junction bases with no gene match: 6. CDR3 length equals 13 residues. Germline assignment: CDR1 SGHDT and CDR2 YYEEEE.

Comment on this clone: Relative to the germline gene, one junction end is altered; a read error may explain this. V and J are TRBV2 and TRBJ2-1; TRBD2 agrees at 10 bases. CDR3 length: 15 amino acids. Germline CDR1 reads SNHLY; CDR2 reads FYNNEI. Here the CDR3 reads CASREAGGPKYEQFF. DNA of the CDR3: TGTGCCAGCAGAGAAGCGGGAGGGCCTAAGTATGAGCAGTTCTTC.

V and J are TRBV2 and TRBJ1-1; 8 nucleotides line up with TRBD1. CDR1 SNHLY and CDR2 FYNNEI come from the germline V gene. The V segment lost 9 bases and the J segment 6 bases; nucleotides outside the gene matches: 9. The CDR3 is 13 amino acids. For the CDR3, the DNA is TGTGCCAGTGGACAGGGATCGATCGCTGAAGCTTTCTTT. As protein: CASGQGSIAEAFF.